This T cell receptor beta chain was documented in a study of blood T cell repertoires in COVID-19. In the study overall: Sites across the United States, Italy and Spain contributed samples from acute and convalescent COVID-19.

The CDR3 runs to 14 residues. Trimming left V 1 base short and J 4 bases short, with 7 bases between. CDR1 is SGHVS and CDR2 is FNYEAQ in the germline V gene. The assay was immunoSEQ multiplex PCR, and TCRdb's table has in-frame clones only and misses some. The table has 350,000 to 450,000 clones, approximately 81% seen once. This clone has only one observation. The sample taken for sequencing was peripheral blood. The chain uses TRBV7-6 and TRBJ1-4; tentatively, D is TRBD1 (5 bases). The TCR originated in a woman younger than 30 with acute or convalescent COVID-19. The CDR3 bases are TGTGCCAGCAGCTTAGTAGGGGATAATGAAAAACTGTTTTTT. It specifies CASSLVGDNEKLFF.